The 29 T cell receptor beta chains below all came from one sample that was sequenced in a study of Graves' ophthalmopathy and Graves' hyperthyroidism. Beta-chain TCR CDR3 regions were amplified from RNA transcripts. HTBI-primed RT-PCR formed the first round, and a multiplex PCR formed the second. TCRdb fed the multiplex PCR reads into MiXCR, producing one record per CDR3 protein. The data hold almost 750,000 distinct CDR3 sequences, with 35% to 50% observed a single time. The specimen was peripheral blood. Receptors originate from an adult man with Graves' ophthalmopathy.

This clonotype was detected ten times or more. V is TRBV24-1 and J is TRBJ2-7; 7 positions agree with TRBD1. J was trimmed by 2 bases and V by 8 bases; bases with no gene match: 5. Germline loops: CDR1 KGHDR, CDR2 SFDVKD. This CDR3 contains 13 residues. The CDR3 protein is CATTSGQAYEQYF. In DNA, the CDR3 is TGTGCCACCACATCAGGACAGGCCTACGAGCAGTACTTC.

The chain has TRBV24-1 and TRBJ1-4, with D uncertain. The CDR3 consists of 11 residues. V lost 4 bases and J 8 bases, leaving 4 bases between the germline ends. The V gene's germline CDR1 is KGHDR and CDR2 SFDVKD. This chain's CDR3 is CATSEKEKLFF. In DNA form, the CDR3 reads TGTGCCACCAGTGAGAAGGAAAAACTGTTTTTT.

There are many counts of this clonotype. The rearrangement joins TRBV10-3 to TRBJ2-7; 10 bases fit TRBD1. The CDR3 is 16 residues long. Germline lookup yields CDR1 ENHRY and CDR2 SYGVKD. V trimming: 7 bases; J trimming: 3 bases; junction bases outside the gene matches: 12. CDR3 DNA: TGTGCCATCAAACCGGGACAGGGGAAGGGAGACTACGAGCAGTACTTC. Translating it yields CAIKPGQGKGDYEQYF.

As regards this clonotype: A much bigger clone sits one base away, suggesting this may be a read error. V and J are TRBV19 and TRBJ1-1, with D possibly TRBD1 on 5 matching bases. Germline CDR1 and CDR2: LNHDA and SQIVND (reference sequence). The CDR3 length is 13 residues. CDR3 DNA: TGTGCCAGTTTGACAGCCTGGGGCACTGAAGCTCTCTTT. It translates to CASLTAWGTEALF.

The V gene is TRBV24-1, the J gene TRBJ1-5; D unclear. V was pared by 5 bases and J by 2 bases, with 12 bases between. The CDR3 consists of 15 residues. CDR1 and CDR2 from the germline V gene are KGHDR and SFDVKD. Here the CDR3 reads CATSARVQGNQPQHF. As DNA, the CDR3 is TGTGCCACCAGTGCTAGGGTCCAGGGCAATCAGCCCCAGCATTTT.

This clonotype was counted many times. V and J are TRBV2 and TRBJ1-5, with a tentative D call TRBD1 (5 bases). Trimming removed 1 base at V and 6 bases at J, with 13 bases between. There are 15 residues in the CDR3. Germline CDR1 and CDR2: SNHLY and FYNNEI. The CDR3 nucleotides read TGTGCCAGCAGTGAAGACAGGCTCTTAGGTCAGCCCCAGCATTTT. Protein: CASSEDRLLGQPQHF. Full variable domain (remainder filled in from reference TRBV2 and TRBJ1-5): EPEVTQTPSHQVTQMGQEVILRCVPISNHLYFYWYRQILGQKVEFLVSFYNNEISEKSEIFDDQFSVERPDGSNFTLKIRSTKLEDSAMYFCASSEDRLLGQPQHFGDGTRLSIL.

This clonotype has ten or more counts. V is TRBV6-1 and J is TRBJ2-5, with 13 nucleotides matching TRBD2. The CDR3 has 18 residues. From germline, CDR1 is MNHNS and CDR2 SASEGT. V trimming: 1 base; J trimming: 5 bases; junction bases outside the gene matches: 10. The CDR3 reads CASSEVLGTSGIMETQYF. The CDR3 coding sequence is TGTGCCAGCAGTGAAGTTTTAGGGACTAGCGGGATAATGGAGACCCAGTACTTC.

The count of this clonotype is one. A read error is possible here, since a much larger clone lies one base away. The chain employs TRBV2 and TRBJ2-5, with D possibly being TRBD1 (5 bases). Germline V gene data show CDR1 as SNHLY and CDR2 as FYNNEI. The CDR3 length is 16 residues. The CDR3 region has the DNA TGTGCCAGCAGCCTGGAGCGAGACAGCCACCGTCAGTCCCAGCACTTC. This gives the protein CASSLERDSHRQSQHF.

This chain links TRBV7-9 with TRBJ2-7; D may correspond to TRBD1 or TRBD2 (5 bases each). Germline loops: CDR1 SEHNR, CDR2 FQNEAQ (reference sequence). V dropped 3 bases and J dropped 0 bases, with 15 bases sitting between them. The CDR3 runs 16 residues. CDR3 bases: TGTGCCAGCAGCTTGGGAACGGGGCCAAACTCCTACGAGCAGTACTTC. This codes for CASSLGTGPNSYEQYF.

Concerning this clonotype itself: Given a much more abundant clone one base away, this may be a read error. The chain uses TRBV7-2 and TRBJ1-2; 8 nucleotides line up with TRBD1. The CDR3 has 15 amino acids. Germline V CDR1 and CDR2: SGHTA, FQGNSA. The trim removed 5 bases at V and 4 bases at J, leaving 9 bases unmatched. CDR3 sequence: CASSANGQGSYGYTF. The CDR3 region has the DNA TGTGCCAGCAGCGCCAACGGACAGGGCAGCTATGGCTACACCTTC.

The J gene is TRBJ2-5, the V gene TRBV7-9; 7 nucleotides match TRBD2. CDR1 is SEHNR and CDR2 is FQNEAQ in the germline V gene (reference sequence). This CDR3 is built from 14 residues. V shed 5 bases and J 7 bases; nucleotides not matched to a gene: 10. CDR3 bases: TGTGCCAGCAGCCAAGATTGGGGGAGGGGGACCCAGTACTTC. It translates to CASSQDWGRGTQYF. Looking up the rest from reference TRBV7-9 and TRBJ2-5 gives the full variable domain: DTGVSQNPRHKITKRGQNVTFRCDPISEHNRLYWYRQTLGQGPEFLTYFQNEAQLEKSRLLSDRFSAERPKGSFSTLEIQRTEQGDSAMYLCASSQDWGRGTQYFGPGTRLLVL.

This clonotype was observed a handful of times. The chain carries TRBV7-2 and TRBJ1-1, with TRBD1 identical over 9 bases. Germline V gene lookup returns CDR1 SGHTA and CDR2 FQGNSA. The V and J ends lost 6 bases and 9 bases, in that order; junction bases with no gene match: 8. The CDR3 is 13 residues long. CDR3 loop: CASRPGTGPQAFF. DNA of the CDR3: TGTGCCAGCAGACCCGGGACAGGGCCTCAAGCTTTCTTT.

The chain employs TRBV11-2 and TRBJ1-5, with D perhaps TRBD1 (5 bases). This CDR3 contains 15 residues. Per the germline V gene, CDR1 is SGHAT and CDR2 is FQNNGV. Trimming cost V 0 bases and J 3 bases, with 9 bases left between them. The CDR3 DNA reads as TGTGCCAGCAGCTTAGATGGGACCGTCAATCAGCCCCAGCATTTT. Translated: CASSLDGTVNQPQHF.

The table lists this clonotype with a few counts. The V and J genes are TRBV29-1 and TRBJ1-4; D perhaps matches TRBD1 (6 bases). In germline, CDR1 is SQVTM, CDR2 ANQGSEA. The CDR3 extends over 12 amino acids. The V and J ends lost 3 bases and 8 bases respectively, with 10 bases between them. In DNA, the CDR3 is TGCAGCGTTGAGGGGGGCGGGGAAAAACTGTTTTTT. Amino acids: CSVEGGGEKLFF.

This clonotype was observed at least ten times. The CDR3 DNA reads TGCAGTGCCAAGGGCGAGGGGGAGGAGCAGTACTTC. This sequence encodes CSAKGEGEEQYF. The genes are TRBV20-1 and TRBJ2-7; TRBD1 might be the D (6 bases). The germline V gene has CDR1 DFQATT and CDR2 SNEGSKA (reference sequence). The V end was cut by 6 bases, the J end by 7 bases, with 16 bases between. CDR3 length equals 12 residues.

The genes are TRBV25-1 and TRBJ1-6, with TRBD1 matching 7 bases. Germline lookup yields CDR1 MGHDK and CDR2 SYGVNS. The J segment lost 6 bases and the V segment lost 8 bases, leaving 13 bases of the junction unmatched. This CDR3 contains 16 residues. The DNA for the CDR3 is TGTGCCAGCGGTCCTAGACCTAGACAGGGTAATTCACCCCTCCACTTT. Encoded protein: CASGPRPRQGNSPLHF.

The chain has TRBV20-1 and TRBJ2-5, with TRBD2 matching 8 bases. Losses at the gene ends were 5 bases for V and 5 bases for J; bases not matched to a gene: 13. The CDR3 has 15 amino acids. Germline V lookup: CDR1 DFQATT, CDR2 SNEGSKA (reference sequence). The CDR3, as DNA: TGCAGTGCTCTAACCGCGAGACAGCGGGGGGAGACCCAGTACTTC. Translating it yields CSALTARQRGETQYF.

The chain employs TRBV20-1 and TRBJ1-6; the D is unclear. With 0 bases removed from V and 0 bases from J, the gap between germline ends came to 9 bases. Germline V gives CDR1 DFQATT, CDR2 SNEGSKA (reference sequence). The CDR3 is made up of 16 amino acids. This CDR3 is CSARDALDSYNSPLHF. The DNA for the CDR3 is TGCAGTGCTAGAGATGCACTTGACTCCTATAATTCACCCCTCCACTTT.

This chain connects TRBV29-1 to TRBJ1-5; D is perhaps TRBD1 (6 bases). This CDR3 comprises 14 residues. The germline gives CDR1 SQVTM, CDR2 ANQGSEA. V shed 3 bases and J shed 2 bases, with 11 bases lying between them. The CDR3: CSVEDPGGNQPQHF. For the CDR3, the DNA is TGCAGCGTTGAGGACCCAGGGGGCAATCAGCCCCAGCATTTT.

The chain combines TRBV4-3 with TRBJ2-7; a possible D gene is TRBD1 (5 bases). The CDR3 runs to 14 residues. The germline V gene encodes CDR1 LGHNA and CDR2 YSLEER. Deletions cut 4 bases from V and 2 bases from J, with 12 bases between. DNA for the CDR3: TGCGCCAGCAGCCCCGATCCAGGGACCTACGAGCAGTACTTC. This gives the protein CASSPDPGTYEQYF.

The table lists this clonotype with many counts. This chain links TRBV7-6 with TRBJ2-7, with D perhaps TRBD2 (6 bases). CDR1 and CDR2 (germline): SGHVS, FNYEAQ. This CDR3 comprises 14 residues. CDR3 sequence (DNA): TGTGCGAGCCGCGGGACGGAGTCCTCCTACGAGCAGTACTTC. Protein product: CASRGTESSYEQYF.

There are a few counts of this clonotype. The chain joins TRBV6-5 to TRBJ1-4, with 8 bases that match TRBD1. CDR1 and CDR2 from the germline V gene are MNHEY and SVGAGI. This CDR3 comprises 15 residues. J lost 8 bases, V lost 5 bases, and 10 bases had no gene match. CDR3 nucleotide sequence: TGTGCCAGCAGTGAGGCAGGACAGGGAGGGGAAAAACTGTTTTTT. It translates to CASSEAGQGGEKLFF.

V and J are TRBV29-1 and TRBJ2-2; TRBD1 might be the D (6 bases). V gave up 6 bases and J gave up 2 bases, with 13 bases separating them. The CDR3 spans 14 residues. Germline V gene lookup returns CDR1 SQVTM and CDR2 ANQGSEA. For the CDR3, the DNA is TGCAGCGTAGCCCCCGGGACAAACACCGGGGAGCTGTTTTTT. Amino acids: CSVAPGTNTGELFF.

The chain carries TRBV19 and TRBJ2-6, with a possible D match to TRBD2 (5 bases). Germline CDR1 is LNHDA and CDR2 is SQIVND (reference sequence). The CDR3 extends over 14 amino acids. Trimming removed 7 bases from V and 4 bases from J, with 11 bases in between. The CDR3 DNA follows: TGTGCCAGTACCCCAACGGGGGGGGCCAACGTCCTGACTTTC. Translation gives CASTPTGGANVLTF. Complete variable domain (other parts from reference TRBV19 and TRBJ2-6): DGGITQSPKYLFRKEGQNVTLSCEQNLNHDAMYWYRQDPGQGLRLIYYSQIVNDFQKGDIAEGYSVSREKKESFPLTVTSAQKNPTAFYLCASTPTGGANVLTFGAGSRLTVL.

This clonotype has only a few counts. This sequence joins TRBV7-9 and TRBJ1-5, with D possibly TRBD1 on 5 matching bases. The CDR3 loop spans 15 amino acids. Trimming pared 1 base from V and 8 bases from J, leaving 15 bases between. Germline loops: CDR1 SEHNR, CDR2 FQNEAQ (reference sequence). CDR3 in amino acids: CASSLGGPGGEPQHF. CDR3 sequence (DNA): TGTGCCAGCAGCTTAGGAGGACCCGGGGGGGAGCCCCAGCATTTT.

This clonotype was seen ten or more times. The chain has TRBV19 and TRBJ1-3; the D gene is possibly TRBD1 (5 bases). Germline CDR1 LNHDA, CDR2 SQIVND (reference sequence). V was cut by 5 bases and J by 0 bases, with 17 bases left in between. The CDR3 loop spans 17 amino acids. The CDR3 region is CASSALLDTRSGNTIYF. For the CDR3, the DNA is TGTGCCAGTAGTGCCTTACTGGACACTCGCTCTGGAAACACCATATATTTT.

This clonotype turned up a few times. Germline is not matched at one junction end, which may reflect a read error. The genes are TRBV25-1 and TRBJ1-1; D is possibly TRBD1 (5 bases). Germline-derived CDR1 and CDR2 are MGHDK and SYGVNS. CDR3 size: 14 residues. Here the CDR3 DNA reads TGCGCCAGCAGCCAAACAGGACGGAGGACTGAAGCTTTCTTT. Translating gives CASSQTGRRTEAFF.

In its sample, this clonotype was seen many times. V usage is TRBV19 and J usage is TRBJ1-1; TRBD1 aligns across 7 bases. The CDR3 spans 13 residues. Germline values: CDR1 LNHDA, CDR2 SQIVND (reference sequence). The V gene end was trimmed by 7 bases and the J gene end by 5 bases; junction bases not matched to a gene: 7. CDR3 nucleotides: TGTGCCAGTACCGAAAGACAGGGTACTGAAGCTTTCTTT. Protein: CASTERQGTEAFF.

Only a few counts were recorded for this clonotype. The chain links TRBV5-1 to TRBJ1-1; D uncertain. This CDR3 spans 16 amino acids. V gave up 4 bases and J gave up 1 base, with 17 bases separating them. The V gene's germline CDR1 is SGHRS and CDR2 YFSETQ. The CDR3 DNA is TGCGCCAGCAGCCCTCCCCTCGGAGGCAGGAACACTGAAGCTTTCTTT. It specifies CASSPPLGGRNTEAFF. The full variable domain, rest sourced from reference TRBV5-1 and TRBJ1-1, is KAGVTQTPRYLIKTRGQQVTLSCSPISGHRSVSWYQQTPGQGLQFLFEYFSETQRNKGNFPGRFSGRQFSNSRSEMNVSTLELGDSALYLCASSPPLGGRNTEAFFGQGTRLTVV.